This is a list of T cell receptor beta chains from one sample in a study of T-cell reconstitution after alpha-beta-depleted transplantation in children. TCRdb reprocessed the PCR reads with MiXCR, giving one entry per CDR3 protein. The sample holds 600,000 to 700,000 distinct CDR3 sequences; roughly 14% are singletons and the top ten take 0.65% to 0.9%. Here the sequenced sample was PBMCs, taken before TCRalphabeta/CD19-depleted stem cell transplant. The receptors here all came from a girl aged 2 to 9 with congenital amegakaryocytic thrombocytopenia, due to receive a stem cell transplant. Each CDR3 is given with its conserved first and last residue. Each record gives: D gene, J gene, V gene, clone size, CDR3 protein, CDR3 DNA. D genes are given only for firm matches. Rows give clone size only sometimes, using once, few, many, or a class for an expanded clone.

TRBD1,TRBJ1-1,TRBV20-1,-,CSASGGLAFF,TGCAGTGCTTCAGGGGGGTTAGCTTTCTTT
-,TRBJ2-4,TRBV29-1,few,CSVTGLGAKNIQYF,TGCAGCGTTACAGGGCTGGGAGCCAAAAACATTCAGTACTTC
TRBD2,TRBJ2-7,TRBV20-1,many,CSARHSGTSYEQYF,TGCAGTGCTAGACATAGCGGGACCTCCTACGAGCAGTACTTC
-,TRBJ1-2,TRBV4-2,-,CASSQGDTRTGGYTF,TGTGCCAGCAGCCAAGGGGACACCCGGACGGGTGGCTACACCTTC
TRBD2,TRBJ2-7,TRBV6-1,few,CASKGGPGLDGEQYF,TGTGCCAGCAAGGGAGGTCCGGGACTAGACGGCGAGCAGTACTTC
TRBD2,TRBJ2-3,TRBV5-1,many,CASSSGLAEYTDTQYF,TGCGCCAGCAGCTCAGGACTAGCGGAATACACAGATACGCAGTATTTT
TRBD1,TRBJ2-4,TRBV20-1,-,CSARDGRNRGAKNIQYF,TGCAGTGCTAGAGATGGGCGAAACAGGGGGGCCAAAAACATTCAGTACTTC
TRBD1,TRBJ1-1,TRBV7-3,few,CASSLSRDSTEAFF,TGTGCCAGCAGCTTAAGTCGGGACAGCACTGAAGCTTTCTTT
TRBD2,TRBJ2-7,TRBV5-1,many,CASSFSGFSYEQYF,TGCGCCAGCAGCTTTAGCGGGTTTTCCTACGAGCAGTACTTC
-,TRBJ2-3,TRBV9,many,CASTRGSTDTQYF,TGTGCCAGCACCAGGGGAAGCACAGATACGCAGTATTTT
-,TRBJ2-7,TRBV7-8,many,CASSFVGRSYEQYF,TGTGCCAGCAGCTTCGTTGGGCGTTCCTACGAGCAGTACTTC
-,TRBJ1-4,TRBV7-9,few,CASSSYQATNEKLFF,TGTGCCAGCAGCTCGTACCAGGCGACTAATGAAAAACTGTTTTTT
-,TRBJ1-2,TRBV4-1,few,CASSQAWESRNYGYTF,TGCGCCAGCAGCCAAGCGTGGGAATCGAGGAACTATGGCTACACCTTC
TRBD2,TRBJ2-3,TRBV20-1,-,CSAREPLAGAATDTQYF,TGCAGTGCTAGAGAACCTCTAGCGGGAGCGGCCACAGATACGCAGTATTTT
TRBD2,TRBJ2-1,TRBV7-6,many,CASSSGLDSYNEQFF,TGTGCCAGCAGCTCCGGACTAGATTCCTACAATGAGCAGTTCTTC
-,TRBJ2-7,TRBV27,-,CASSSLPVYEQYF,TGTGCCAGCAGTTCCCTCCCGGTGTACGAGCAGTACTTC
-,TRBJ1-1,TRBV5-1,-,CASSLQPLNTEAFF,TGCGCCAGCAGCTTGCAACCGCTGAACACTGAAGCTTTCTTT
TRBD2,TRBJ2-7,TRBV28,-,CARTGGATYEQYF,TGTGCCCGCACGGGGGGAGCAACCTACGAGCAGTACTTC
TRBD2,TRBJ2-5,TRBV6-5,-,CASSYSSEASGEFQETQYF,TGTGCCAGCAGTTACTCTTCAGAGGCTAGCGGGGAATTCCAAGAGACCCAGTACTTC
TRBD1,TRBJ1-1,TRBV5-1,-,CASCWDRGLRAFF,TGCGCCAGCTGCTGGGACAGGGGGCTGAGGGCTTTCTTT
-,TRBJ2-3,TRBV10-1,-,CASSAVDSDTQYF,TGCGCCAGCAGTGCGGTCGACTCGGATACGCAGTATTTT
TRBD1,TRBJ2-2,TRBV5-1,many,CASRSTGGSGGPGELFF,TGCGCCAGCAGATCGACAGGGGGCAGCGGCGGGCCCGGGGAGCTGTTTTTT
-,TRBJ1-1,TRBV28,-,CASSTPNPNTEAFF,TGTGCCAGCAGTACCCCTAACCCGAACACTGAAGCTTTCTTT
-,TRBJ2-1,TRBV28,many,CASSASEEQFF,TGTGCCAGCAGTGCATCCGAGGAGCAGTTCTTC
-,TRBJ2-3,TRBV7-2,many,CASSLDFTLLDTQYF,TGTGCCAGCAGCTTAGACTTCACCCTCCTAGATACGCAGTATTTT
-,TRBJ2-3,TRBV5-1,many,CASSLEQATDTQYF,TGCGCCAGCAGCTTGGAGCAGGCCACAGATACGCAGTATTTT
-,TRBJ1-4,TRBV12-3/TRBV12-4,-,CASSRTQGTEKLFF,TGTGCCAGCTCGCGTACCCAGGGTACTGAAAAACTGTTTTTT
TRBD1,TRBJ1-5,TRBV20-1,many,CSAGGGGNQPQHF,TGCAGTGCGGGAGGGGGCGGGAATCAGCCCCAGCATTTT
-,TRBJ2-7,TRBV5-1,-,CASSGRDGDFYEQYF,TGCGCCAGCAGCGGCCGGGACGGAGATTTCTACGAGCAGTACTTC
TRBD1,TRBJ2-7,TRBV27,many,CASSLRQGRFEQYF,TGTGCCAGCAGTCTACGACAGGGTCGGTTCGAGCAGTACTTC
-,TRBJ1-2,TRBV20-1,many,CSARAGEYGYTF,TGCAGTGCTAGAGCAGGGGAGTATGGCTACACCTTC
-,TRBJ2-7,TRBV7-3,-,CASSLSGRGEEQYF,TGTGCCAGCAGCTTATCCGGGAGAGGCGAAGAGCAGTACTTC
-,TRBJ2-2,TRBV5-1,many,CASVAGLANTGELFF,TGCGCCTCGGTCGCGGGGCTCGCGAACACCGGGGAGCTGTTTTTT
-,TRBJ2-1,TRBV5-1,many,CASSGGTDSYNEQFF,TGCGCCAGCAGCGGCGGGACAGACTCCTACAATGAGCAGTTCTTC
-,TRBJ1-3,TRBV14,-,CASSLQGTFGNTIYF,TGTGCCAGCAGCCTTCAGGGTACCTTCGGAAACACCATATATTTT
TRBD2,TRBJ2-3,TRBV11-2,-,CASSNPSGDTQYF,TGTGCCAGCAGCAACCCTAGCGGGGATACGCAGTATTTT
TRBD1,TRBJ2-1,TRBV20-1,-,CSAARDRVNEQFF,TGCAGTGCTGCTCGGGACAGGGTAAACGAGCAGTTCTTC
TRBD1,TRBJ2-1,TRBV7-3,few,CASSSAGTVFNEQFF,TGTGCCAGCAGCTCGGCCGGGACAGTCTTCAATGAGCAGTTCTTC
TRBD2,TRBJ2-1,TRBV7-9,-,CASSLGRLADGENEQFF,TGTGCCAGCAGCTTAGGGAGGCTAGCGGATGGAGAGAATGAGCAGTTCTTC
TRBD1,TRBJ1-1,TRBV29-1,many,CSVRGASTEAFF,TGCAGCGTCAGGGGGGCGAGCACTGAAGCTTTCTTT
-,TRBJ2-5,TRBV20-1,many,CSARPGHPKETQYF,TGCAGTGCTAGACCGGGACACCCAAAGGAGACCCAGTACTTC
TRBD2,TRBJ2-3,TRBV5-1,many,CASSLDPSTSGTDTQYF,TGCGCCAGCAGCTTGGACCCTTCGACTAGCGGCACAGATACGCAGTATTTT
-,TRBJ1-1,TRBV20-1,many,CSARWRGLVNTEAFF,TGCAGTGCCCGGTGGCGGGGGCTGGTGAACACTGAAGCTTTCTTT
TRBD2,TRBJ2-3,TRBV20-1,many,CSARDGLAGGTDTQYF,TGCAGTGCTAGAGATGGGTTAGCGGGAGGCACAGATACGCAGTATTTT
-,TRBJ2-1,TRBV29-1,many,CSVNQILNEQFF,TGCAGCGTCAACCAAATCCTCAATGAGCAGTTCTTC
TRBD2,TRBJ2-5,TRBV5-1,many,CASSFLSGEETQYF,TGCGCCAGCAGCTTCTTAAGCGGGGAAGAGACCCAGTACTTC
-,TRBJ1-5,TRBV21-1,many,CASSKVLGRNARGNQPQHF,TGTGCCAGCAGCAAAGTTCTAGGACGGAATGCGAGAGGAAATCAGCCCCAGCATTTT
-,TRBJ2-7,TRBV20-1,few,CSARAGSRYEQYF,TGCAGTGCTAGAGCCGGGAGCCGATACGAGCAGTACTTC
-,TRBJ1-1,TRBV12-3/TRBV12-4,many,CASSLALLKEAFF,TGTGCCAGCAGTTTGGCGCTGCTAAAGGAAGCTTTCTTT
TRBD2,TRBJ2-7,TRBV5-1,-,CASTLAGGYYEQYF,TGCGCCAGCACCCTAGCGGGAGGTTACTACGAGCAGTACTTC
TRBD1,TRBJ1-2,TRBV18,-,CASSPLRGQGTTYYGYTF,TGTGCCAGCTCACCACTGCGGGGACAGGGGACCACTTACTATGGCTACACCTTC
TRBD2,TRBJ2-1,TRBV5-1,many,CASSLPSGRANEQFF,TGCGCCAGCAGCCTACCTAGCGGGAGGGCCAATGAGCAGTTCTTC
-,TRBJ1-1,TRBV19,-,CATTWAGAGTEAFF,TGTGCCACCACTTGGGCAGGGGCGGGTACTGAAGCTTTCTTT
-,TRBJ2-3,TRBV6-5,once,CASSYSPQADTQYF,TGTGCCAGCAGTTATAGTCCCCAAGCAGATACGCAGTATTTT